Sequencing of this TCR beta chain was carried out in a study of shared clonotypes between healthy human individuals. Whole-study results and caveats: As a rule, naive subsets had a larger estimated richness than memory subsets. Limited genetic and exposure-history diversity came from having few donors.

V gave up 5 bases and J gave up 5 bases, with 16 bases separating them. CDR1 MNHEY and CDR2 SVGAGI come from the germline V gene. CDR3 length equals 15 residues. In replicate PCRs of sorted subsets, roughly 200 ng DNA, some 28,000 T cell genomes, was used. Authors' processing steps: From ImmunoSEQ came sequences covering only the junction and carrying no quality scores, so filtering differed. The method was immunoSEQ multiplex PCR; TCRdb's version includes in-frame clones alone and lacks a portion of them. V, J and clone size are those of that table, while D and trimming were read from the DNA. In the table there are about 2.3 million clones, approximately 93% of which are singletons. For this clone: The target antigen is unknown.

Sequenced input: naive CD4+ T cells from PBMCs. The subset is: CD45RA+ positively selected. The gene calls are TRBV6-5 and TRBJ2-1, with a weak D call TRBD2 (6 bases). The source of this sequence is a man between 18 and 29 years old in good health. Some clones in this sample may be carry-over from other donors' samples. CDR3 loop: CASSNTPSANNEQFF. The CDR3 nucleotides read TGTGCCAGCAGTAATACCCCTAGCGCTAACAATGAGCAGTTCTTC.